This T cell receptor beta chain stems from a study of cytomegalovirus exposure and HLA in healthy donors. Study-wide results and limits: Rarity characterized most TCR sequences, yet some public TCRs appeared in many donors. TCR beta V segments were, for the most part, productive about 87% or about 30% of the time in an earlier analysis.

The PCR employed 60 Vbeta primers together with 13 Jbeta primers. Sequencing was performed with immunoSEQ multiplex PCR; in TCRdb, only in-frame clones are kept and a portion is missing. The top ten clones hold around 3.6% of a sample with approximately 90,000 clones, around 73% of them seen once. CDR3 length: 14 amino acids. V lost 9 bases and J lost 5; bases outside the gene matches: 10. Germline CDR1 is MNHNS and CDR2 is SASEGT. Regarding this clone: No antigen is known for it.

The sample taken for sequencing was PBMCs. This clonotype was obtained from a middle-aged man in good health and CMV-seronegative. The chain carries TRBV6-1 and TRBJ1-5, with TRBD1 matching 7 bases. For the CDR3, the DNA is TGTGCCAGTCACCAAAACAGGGGATATCAGCCCCAGCATTTT. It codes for CASHQNRGYQPQHF.